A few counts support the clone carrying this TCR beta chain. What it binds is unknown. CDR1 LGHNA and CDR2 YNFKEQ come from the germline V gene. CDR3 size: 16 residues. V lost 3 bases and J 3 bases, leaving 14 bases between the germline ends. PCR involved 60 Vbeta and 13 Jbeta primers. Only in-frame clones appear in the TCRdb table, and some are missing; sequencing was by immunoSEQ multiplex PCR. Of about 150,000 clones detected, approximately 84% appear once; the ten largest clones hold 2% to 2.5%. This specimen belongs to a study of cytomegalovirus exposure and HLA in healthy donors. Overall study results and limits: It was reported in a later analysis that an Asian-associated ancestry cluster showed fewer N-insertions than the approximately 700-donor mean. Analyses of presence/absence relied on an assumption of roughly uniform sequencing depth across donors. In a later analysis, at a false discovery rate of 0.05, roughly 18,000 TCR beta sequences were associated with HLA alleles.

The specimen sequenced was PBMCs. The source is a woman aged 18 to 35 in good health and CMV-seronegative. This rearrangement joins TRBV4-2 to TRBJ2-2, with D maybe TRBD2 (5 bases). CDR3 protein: CASSQDSRGYTGELFF. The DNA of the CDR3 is TGTGCCAGCAGCCAGGATAGCCGGGGATACACCGGGGAGCTGTTTTTT.